The 6 T cell receptor beta chains below all came from one sample that was sequenced in a study of PD-1 blockade in classical Hodgkin lymphoma (dated by TCRdb to about 2020). The library relied on the immunoSEQ multiplex PCR assay. The table was pulled from immuneACCESS by TCRdb, which kept in-frame rearrangements only. Such tables lose some clones; where checked, under half of the loss comes from unresolved V genes, and the rest has no known cause. The sample table holds approximately 19,000 clones, of which about 80% were seen once. The ten largest make up roughly 40% of the sample. The time point label corresponds to: cycle 2 day 1 (C2D1) of nivolumab. Every trial patient had relapsed following autologous stem cell transplantation, and prior brentuximab vedotin exposure was what differed among cohorts A, B and C. The input for sequencing was peripheral blood mononuclear cells (PBMCs), taken before the second cycle of nivolumab. The origin of the receptors is a human donor with classical Hodgkin lymphoma.

The rearrangement links TRBV2 to TRBJ1-2, with D unresolved. The CDR3 is 10 residues long. The V gene lost 3 bases and the J gene lost 6 bases, with 2 bases spanning the gap. Germline V CDR1 and CDR2: SNHLY, FYNNEI. CDR3 sequence reads: CASSENGYTF. The CDR3 DNA is TGTGCCAGCAGTGAGAATGGCTACACCTTC.

The rearrangement uses TRBV19 and TRBJ1-2; D perhaps matches TRBD1 (5 bases). The CDR3 runs to 13 residues. Trimming pared 3 bases from V and 8 bases from J, leaving 13 bases between. Germline V CDR1 and CDR2: LNHDA, SQIVND (reference sequence). CDR3: CASSIGQGDGYTF. CDR3 bases: TGTGCCAGTAGTATTGGGCAGGGAGACGGCTACACCTTC. The full variable domain, rest sourced from reference TRBV19 and TRBJ1-2, is DGGITQSPKYLFRKEGQNVTLSCEQNLNHDAMYWYRQDPGQGLRLIYYSQIVNDFQKGDIAEGYSVSREKKESFPLTVTSAQKNPTAFYLCASSIGQGDGYTFGSGTRLTVV.

The rearrangement links TRBV6-5 to TRBJ1-4; D gene uncertain. This CDR3 region has 16 residues. The germline gives CDR1 MNHEY, CDR2 SVGAGI. V was shortened by 0 bases and J by 3 bases, with 11 bases between the two germline ends. This chain's CDR3 is CASSYSSVRPNEKLFF. Here the CDR3 DNA reads TGTGCCAGCAGTTACTCGAGTGTCAGACCTAATGAAAAACTGTTTTTT.

Points on this clone: In the same sample, other DNA sequences code for this CDR3. V usage is TRBV7-9 and J usage is TRBJ2-5; D possibly corresponds to TRBD2 (6 bases). Trimming left V 2 bases short and J 3 bases short, with 10 bases between. Germline loops: CDR1 SEHNR, CDR2 FQNEAQ (reference sequence). This CDR3 region has 14 residues. CDR3 nucleotides: TGTGCCAGCAGCTTACCCAGGGAGGAAGAGACCCAGTACTTC. The encoded protein is CASSLPREEETQYF.

The gene calls are TRBV2 and TRBJ2-5, with 11 bases aligning to TRBD1. The V and J ends lost 3 bases and 2 bases, in that order; junction bases with no gene match: 11. CDR3 length: 18 amino acids. Germline V lookup: CDR1 SNHLY, CDR2 FYNNEI. The CDR3 bases are TGTGCCAGCAGTGACGTACCGGGAGGGGACAGGGGGCAAGAGACCCAGTACTTC. Its protein is CASSDVPGGDRGQETQYF. The variable domain in full, completed from reference TRBV2 and TRBJ2-5, reads EPEVTQTPSHQVTQMGQEVILRCVPISNHLYFYWYRQILGQKVEFLVSFYNNEISEKSEIFDDQFSVERPDGSNFTLKIRSTKLEDSAMYFCASSDVPGGDRGQETQYFGPGTRLLVL.

The chain carries TRBV11-2 and TRBJ2-1; the D is unclear. Trimming stripped 1 base from V and 9 bases from J, with 16 bases between. CDR3 length: 15 residues. The V gene's germline CDR1 is SGHAT and CDR2 FQNNGV. CDR3 DNA: TGTGCCAGCAGCTTAGTGGAGTCTATCCAAGGTGAGCAGTTCTTC. This codes for CASSLVESIQGEQFF.